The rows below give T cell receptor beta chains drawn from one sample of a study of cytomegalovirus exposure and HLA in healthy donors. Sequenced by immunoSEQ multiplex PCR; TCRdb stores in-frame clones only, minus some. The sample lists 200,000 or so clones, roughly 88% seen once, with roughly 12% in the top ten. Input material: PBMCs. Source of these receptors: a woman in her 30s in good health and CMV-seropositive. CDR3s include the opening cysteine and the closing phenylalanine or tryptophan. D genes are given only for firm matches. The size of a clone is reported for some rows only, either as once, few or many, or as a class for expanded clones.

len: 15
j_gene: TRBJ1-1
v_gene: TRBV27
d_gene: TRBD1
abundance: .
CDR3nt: TGTGCCAGCAGTTTATCAGGGACAGGGAGCACTGAAGCTTTCTTT
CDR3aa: CASSLSGTGSTEAFF

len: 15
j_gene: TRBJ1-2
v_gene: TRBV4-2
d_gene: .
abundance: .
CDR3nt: TGTGCCAGCAGCCAAGAATCAGGCCTTGCCTATGGCTACACCTTC
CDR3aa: CASSQESGLAYGYTF

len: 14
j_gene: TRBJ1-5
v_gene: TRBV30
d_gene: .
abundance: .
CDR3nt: TGTGCCTGGAGTGTCTTGGAGGCGGGCCAGCCCCAGCATTTT
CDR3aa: CAWSVLEAGQPQHF

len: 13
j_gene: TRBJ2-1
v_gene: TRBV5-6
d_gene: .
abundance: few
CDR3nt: TGTGCCAGCAGCTTGGTCCAGCGGGATGAGCAGTTCTTC
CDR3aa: CASSLVQRDEQFF

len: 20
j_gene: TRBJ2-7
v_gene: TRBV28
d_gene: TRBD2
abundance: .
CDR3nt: TGTGCCAGCAGTTTCCCTCGGACTAGCGGGAGGCCTATTAGCTCCTACGAGCAGTACTTC
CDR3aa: CASSFPRTSGRPISSYEQYF

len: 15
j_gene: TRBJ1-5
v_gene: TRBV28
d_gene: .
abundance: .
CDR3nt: TGTGCCAGCAGTTTCCGTGGAGGGGAACCCCAGCCCCAGCATTTT
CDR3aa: CASSFRGGEPQPQHF

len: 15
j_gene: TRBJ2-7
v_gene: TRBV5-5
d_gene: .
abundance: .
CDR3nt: TGTGCCAGCAGCCGTTCCCCCGGGAGCTCCTACGAGCAGTACTTC
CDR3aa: CASSRSPGSSYEQYF

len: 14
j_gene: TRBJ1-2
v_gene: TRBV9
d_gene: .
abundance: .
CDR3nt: TGTGCCAGCAGCGTAGCAGGGTTAAACTATGGCTACACCTTC
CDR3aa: CASSVAGLNYGYTF

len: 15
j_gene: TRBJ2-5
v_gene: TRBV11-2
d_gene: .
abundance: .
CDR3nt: TGTGCCAGCACCTTAAACGGGGGTGATGGAGAGACCCAGTACTTC
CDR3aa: CASTLNGGDGETQYF

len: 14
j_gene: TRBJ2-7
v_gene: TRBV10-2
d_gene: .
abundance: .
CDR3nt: TGCGCCAGCAGTGAGTCGGAGCTCTCCTACGAGCAGTACTTC
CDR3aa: CASSESELSYEQYF

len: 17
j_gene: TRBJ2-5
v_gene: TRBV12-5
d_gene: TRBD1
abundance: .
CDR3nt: TGTGCTAGTGGTCCCCACCCTCGACAGGGGGCTATAGAGACCCAGTACTTC
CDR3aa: CASGPHPRQGAIETQYF

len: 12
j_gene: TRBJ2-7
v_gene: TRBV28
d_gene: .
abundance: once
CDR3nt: TGTGCCAGCAGGCCGGCGGGCTACGAGCAGTACTTC
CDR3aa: CASRPAGYEQYF

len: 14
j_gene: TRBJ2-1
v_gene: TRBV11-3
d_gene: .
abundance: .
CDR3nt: TGTGCCAGCAGCTTTGGCGGGGATCTCAATGAGCAGTTCTTC
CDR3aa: CASSFGGDLNEQFF

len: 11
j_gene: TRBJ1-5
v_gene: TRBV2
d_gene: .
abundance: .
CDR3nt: TGTGCCAGTGGAGGTAATCAGCCCCAGCATTTT
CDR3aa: CASGGNQPQHF

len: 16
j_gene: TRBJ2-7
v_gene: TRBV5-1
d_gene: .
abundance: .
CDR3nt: TGCGCCAGCAGTACTTTTTATAACGTCCAATCCTACGAGCAGTACTTC
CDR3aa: CASSTFYNVQSYEQYF

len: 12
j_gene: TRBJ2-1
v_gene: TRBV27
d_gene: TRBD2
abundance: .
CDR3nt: TGTGCCAGCAGGATAGCGGGCAATGAGCAGTTCTTC
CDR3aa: CASRIAGNEQFF

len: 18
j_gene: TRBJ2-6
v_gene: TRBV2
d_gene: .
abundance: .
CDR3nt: TGTGCCAGCAAGGGGGAACAGCGCTCCCTTTGGGGGGCCAACGTCCTGACTTTC
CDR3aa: CASKGEQRSLWGANVLTF

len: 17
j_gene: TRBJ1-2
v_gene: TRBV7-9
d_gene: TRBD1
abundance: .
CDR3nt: TGTGCCAGCAGCCCATCAATTGGGACAGGAGGGTTGCGGGGCTACACCTTC
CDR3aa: CASSPSIGTGGLRGYTF

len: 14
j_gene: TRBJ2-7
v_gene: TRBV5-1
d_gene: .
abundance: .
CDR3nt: TGCGCCAGCAGCACGGACATAAGCTCCTACGAGCAGTACTTC
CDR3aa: CASSTDISSYEQYF

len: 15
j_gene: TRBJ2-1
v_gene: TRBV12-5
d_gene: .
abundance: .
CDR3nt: TGTGCTAGTGGTTCCCCGAGCGGGGAGGGGGGTGAGCAGTTCTTC
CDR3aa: CASGSPSGEGGEQFF

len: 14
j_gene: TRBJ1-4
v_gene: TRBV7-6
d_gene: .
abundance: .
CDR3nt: TGTGCCAGCAGCCCATGGGGGAGGGATGAAAAACTGTTTTTT
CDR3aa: CASSPWGRDEKLFF

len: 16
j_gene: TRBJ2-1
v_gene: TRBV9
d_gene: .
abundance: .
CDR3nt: TGTGCCAGCAGCGTAGCTTTTGGCGGGGAATACAATGAGCAGTTCTTC
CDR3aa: CASSVAFGGEYNEQFF

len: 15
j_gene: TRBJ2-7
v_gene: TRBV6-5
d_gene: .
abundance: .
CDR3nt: TGTGCCAGCAGTCCGCGGGACCGGCTCTCCTACGAGCAGTACTTC
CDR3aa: CASSPRDRLSYEQYF

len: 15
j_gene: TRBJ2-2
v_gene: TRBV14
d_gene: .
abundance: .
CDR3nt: TGTGCCAGCAGCCAAGGTGCTGGGAGCACCGGGGAGCTGTTTTTT
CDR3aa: CASSQGAGSTGELFF